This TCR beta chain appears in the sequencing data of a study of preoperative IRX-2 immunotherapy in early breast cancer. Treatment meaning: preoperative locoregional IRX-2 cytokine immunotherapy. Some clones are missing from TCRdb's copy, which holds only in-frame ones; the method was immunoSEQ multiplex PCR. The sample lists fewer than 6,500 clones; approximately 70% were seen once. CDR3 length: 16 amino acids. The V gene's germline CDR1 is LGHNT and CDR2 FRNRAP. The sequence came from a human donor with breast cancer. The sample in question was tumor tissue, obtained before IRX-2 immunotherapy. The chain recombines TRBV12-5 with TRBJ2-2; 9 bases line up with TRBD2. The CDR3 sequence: CASTPDSGRNTGELFF. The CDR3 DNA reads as TGTGCCAGCACCCCCGATAGCGGGAGGAACACCGGGGAGCTGTTTTTT.